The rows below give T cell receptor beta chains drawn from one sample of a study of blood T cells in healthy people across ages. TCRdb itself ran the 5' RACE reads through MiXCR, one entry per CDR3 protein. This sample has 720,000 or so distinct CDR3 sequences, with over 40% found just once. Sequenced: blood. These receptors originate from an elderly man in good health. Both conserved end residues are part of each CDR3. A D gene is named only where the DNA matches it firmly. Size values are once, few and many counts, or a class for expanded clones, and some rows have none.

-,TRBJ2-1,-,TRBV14,TGTGCCAGCAGCCTTTCCTCGGGGACCTTCGGGACCTACAATGAGCAGTTCTTC,CASSLSSGTFGTYNEQFF
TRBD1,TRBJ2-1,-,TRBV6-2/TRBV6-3,TGTGCCAGCAGCACTTTAACCGGGACAGGGAATGAGCAGTTCTTC,CASSTLTGTGNEQFF
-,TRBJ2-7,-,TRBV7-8,TGTGCCAGCAGCTTAGCGGCAGGTGCCACTTATTTGTCCGAGCAGTACTTC,CASSLAAGATYLSEQYF
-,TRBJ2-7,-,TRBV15,TGTGCCACCAGCAGAGTCCTATCCGAGCAGTACTTC,CATSRVLSEQYF
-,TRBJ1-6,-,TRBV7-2,TGTGCCAGTAGCACCCTCCCTGGGGGTAATTCACCCCTCCACTTT,CASSTLPGGNSPLHF
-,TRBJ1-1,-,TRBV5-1,TGCGCCAGCAGCGGGGGGGGAGGCATTAACACTGAAGCTTTCTTT,CASSGGGGINTEAFF
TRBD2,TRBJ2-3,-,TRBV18,TGTGCCAGCTCACCGATTAGCGGGAACACAGATACGCAGTATTTT,CASSPISGNTDTQYF
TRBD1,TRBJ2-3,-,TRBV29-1,TGCAGCGTCGACGACAGGGGAGGCACAGATACGCAGTATTTT,CSVDDRGGTDTQYF
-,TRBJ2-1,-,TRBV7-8,TGTGCCAGCAGCTTAGAGGAGGGCACCGGCCATGAGCAGTTCTTC,CASSLEEGTGHEQFF
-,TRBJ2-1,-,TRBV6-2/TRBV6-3,TGTGCCAGCAGTTACTCGAGAAAGAACAGGCCCCAAGAGACCCAGTTCTTC,CASSYSRKNRPQETQFF
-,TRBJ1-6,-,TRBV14,TGTGCCAGCGGGTATCGGGGTTATTCACCCCTCCACTTT,CASGYRGYSPLHF
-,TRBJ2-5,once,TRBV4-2,TGTGCCAGCAGCCAAGGAGGCGGTAGGGGCGAAGAGACCCAGTACTTC,CASSQGGGRGEETQYF
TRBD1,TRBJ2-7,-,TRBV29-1,TGCAGCGTTAAACCGGGACAGGGGCCCCACGAGCAGTACTTC,CSVKPGQGPHEQYF